The T cell receptor (beta chain) under discussion was sequenced for a study of T cells after yellow fever vaccination. Study details: Fractions containing few cells were prepared with SMART-Seq v4 Ultra Low Input.

Findings and limits, study-wide: In FACS-sorted repertoires, abundant clonotypes from the bulk population could appear as contaminants. The secondary response showed a weaker magnitude and a faster peak, day 5 versus 15.

TCRdb itself ran the 5' RACE reads through MiXCR, one entry per CDR3 protein. This repertoire shows around 310,000 distinct CDR3 sequences, about 8.7% found once; its top ten account for more than 15%. This clonotype was seen many times. Its antigen is currently unknown. The CDR3 is made up of 16 amino acids. CDR1 LGHNA and CDR2 YSLEER come from the germline V gene. V shed 0 bases and J 7 bases; nucleotides not matched to a gene: 9. The clonotype was recovered from a man aged 18-30 years who received the YFV17D yellow fever vaccine. This rearrangement joins TRBV4-3 to TRBJ2-4; the match to TRBD2 covers 7 bases. The source material was PBMCs, sampled on the day of the first yellow fever vaccination. CDR3 sequence reads: CASSQESLAGVNIQYF. CDR3 bases: TGCGCCAGCAGCCAAGAGTCTTTGGCGGGAGTGAACATTCAGTACTTC.